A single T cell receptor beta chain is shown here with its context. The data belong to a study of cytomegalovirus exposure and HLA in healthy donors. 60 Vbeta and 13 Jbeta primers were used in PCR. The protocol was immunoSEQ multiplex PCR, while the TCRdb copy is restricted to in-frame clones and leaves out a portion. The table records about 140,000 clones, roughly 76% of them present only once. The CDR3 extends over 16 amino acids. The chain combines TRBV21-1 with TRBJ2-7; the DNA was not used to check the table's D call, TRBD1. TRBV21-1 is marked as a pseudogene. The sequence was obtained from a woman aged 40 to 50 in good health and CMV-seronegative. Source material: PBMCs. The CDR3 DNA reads TGTGCCAGCACCCTCACAGGGGGCAGTCTCTCGGGCGAGCAGTACGTC. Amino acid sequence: CASTLTGGSLSGEQYV.